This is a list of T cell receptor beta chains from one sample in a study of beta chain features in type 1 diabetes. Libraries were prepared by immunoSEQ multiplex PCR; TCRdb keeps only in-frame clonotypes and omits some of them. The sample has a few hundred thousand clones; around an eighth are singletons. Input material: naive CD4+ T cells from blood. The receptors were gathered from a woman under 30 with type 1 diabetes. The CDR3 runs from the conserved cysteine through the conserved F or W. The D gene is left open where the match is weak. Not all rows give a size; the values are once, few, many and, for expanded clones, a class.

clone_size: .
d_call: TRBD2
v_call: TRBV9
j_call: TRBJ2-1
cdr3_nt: TGTGCCAGCGCCTTTGGGGTAGCGGGAGATGAGCAGTTCTTC
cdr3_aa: CASAFGVAGDEQFF

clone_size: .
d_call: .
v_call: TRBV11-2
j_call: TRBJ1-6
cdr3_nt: TGTGCCAGCAGCTTAAGCGGGCAGGGAGGCTCACCCCTCCACTTT
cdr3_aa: CASSLSGQGGSPLHF

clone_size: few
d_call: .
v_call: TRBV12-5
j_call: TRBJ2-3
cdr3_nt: TGTGCTAGTGCCCCAGGTCAGGGCTACACAGATACGCAGTATTTT
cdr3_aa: CASAPGQGYTDTQYF

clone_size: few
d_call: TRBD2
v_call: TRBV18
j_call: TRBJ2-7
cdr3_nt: TGTGCCAGCTCACCCCCGGGACTAGCGGCCAGGGAGCAGTACTTC
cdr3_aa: CASSPPGLAAREQYF

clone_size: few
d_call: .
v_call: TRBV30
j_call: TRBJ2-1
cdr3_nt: TGTGCCTGGAGCGGCTACAATGAGCAGTTCTTC
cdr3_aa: CAWSGYNEQFF

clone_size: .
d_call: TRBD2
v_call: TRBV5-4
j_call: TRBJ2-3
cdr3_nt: TGTGCCAGCAGCTCACGGGGACTAGCGGGGTCCCATACGCAGTATTTT
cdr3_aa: CASSSRGLAGSHTQYF

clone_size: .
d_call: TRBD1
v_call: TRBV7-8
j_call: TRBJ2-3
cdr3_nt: TGTGCCAGCAGCTTAGCCCGGACAGGGGGGACAGATACGCAGTATTTT
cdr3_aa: CASSLARTGGTDTQYF

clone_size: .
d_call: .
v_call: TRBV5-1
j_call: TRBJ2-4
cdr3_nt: TGCGCCAGCAGCTTGGAAGGGGGGGGGCCCAGCATTCAGTACTTC
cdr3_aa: CASSLEGGGPSIQYF

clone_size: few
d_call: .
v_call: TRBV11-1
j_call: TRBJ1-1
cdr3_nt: TGTGCCAGCAGCTTGGGGCACTTCACTGAAGCTTTCTTT
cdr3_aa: CASSLGHFTEAFF

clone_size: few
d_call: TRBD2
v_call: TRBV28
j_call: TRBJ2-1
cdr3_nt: TGTGCCAGCAGTAATGGACTAGGCCACAATGAGCAGTTCTTC
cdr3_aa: CASSNGLGHNEQFF

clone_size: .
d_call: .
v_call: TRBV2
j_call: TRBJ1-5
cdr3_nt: TGTGCCAGCCAAAGGGAGGACCTAGATAATTATCAGCCCCAGCATTTT
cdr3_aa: CASQREDLDNYQPQHF

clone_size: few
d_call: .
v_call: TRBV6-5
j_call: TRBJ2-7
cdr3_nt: TGTGCCAGCAGTGGAAGGGGCTCCTACGAGCAGTACTTC
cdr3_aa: CASSGRGSYEQYF

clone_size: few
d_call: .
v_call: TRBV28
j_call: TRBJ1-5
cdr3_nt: TGTGCCAGCAGTTTCGGGCGGGATCAGCCCCAGCATTTT
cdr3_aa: CASSFGRDQPQHF

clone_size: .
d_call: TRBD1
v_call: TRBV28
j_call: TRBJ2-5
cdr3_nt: TGTGCCAGCAGTCCTGGGACAGGGAGGTCAGAGACCCAGTACTTC
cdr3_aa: CASSPGTGRSETQYF

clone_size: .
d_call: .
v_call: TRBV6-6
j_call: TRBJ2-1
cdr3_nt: TGTGCCAGCAGTAATCTAGGGAGCTCCTACAATGAGCAGTTCTTC
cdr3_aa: CASSNLGSSYNEQFF

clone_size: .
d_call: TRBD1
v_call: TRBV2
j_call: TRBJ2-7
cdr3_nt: TGTGCCAGCAGTGAACAGGGGGCGGGGGAGCAGTACTTC
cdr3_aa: CASSEQGAGEQYF

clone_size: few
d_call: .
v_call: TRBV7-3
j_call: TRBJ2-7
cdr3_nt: TGTGCCAGCAGCCGAGGGGGCGAGCAGTACTTC
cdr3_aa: CASSRGGEQYF

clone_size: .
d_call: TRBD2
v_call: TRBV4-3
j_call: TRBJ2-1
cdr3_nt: TGCGCCAGCAGCTCCCAGCCCTCGGCCGGGGGGGAGGAGCAGTTCTTC
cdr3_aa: CASSSQPSAGGEEQFF

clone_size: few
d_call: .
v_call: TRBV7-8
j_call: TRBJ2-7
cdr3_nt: TGTGCCAGCTCGAGGTCAGGGGCCTACGAGCAGTACTTC
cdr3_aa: CASSRSGAYEQYF

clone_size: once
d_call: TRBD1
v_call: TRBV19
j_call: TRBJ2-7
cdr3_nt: TGTGCCAGTAGGGGAGACAGGGGGAAGTCCTACGAGCAGTACTTC
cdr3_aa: CASRGDRGKSYEQYF

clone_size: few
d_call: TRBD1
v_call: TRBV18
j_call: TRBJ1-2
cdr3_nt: TGTGCCAGCTCACCAATAGATCGGGACAGGCAATATGGCTACACCTTC
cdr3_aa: CASSPIDRDRQYGYTF

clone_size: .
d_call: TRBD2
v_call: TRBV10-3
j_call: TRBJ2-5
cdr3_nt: TGTGCCACCGGGACTAGCCTGCAAGAGACCCAGTACTTC
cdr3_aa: CATGTSLQETQYF

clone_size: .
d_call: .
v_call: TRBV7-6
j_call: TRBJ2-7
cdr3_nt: TGTGCCAGCAGCTTTATGCCCCCGCAGGGGGGTGTCTACGAGCAGTACTTC
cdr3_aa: CASSFMPPQGGVYEQYF

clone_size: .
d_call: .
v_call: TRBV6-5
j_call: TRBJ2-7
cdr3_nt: TGTGCCAGCAGTCAGGGGCCCGGGGTCTTCGAGCAGTACTTC
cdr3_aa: CASSQGPGVFEQYF

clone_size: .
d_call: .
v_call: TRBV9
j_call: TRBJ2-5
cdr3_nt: TGTGCCAGCAGCCAAGGCGGGACCCTCCAAGAGACCCAGTACTTC
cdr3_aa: CASSQGGTLQETQYF

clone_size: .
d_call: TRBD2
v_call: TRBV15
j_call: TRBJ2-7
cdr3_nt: TGTGCCACCAGAAACGGACTAGCGGGAACCGCGGGGGAGCAGTACTTC
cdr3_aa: CATRNGLAGTAGEQYF

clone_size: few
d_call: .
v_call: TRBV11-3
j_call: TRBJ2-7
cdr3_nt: TGTGCCAGCAGCTCGGGGTCACAGATTTCCTACGAGCAGTACTTC
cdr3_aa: CASSSGSQISYEQYF